This is a list of T cell receptor beta chains from one sample in a study of human T cells and chemical hapten exposure. TCRdb reprocessed the reads via MiXCR and lists one record per CDR3 protein. The top ten clones hold about 1.4% of a sample with roughly 120,000 distinct CDR3 sequences, over 6.5% of them seen once. Sequences were obtained from whole blood. The receptors originated from a human donor in good health. Some clones in this sample may be carry-over from other donors' samples. Each CDR3 is given with its conserved first and last residue. Each record gives: V gene, D gene, clone size, J gene, CDR3 DNA, CDR3 protein. D genes are given only for firm matches. Not every row has a clone size; where given, it reads once, few, many or a size class.

V: TRBV6-1
D: -
size: many
J: TRBJ2-2
DNA: TGTGCCAGCAGAGCGACCGATACCGGGGAGCTGTTTTTT
CDR3: CASRATDTGELFF

V: TRBV27
D: -
size: many
J: TRBJ1-1
DNA: TGTGCCAGCAGTTTCCAGGGCACCACTGAAGCTTTCTTT
CDR3: CASSFQGTTEAFF

V: TRBV11-2
D: -
size: few
J: TRBJ1-5
DNA: TGTGCCAGCAGCTACGACAGAAATCAGCCCCAGCATTTT
CDR3: CASSYDRNQPQHF

V: TRBV5-1
D: TRBD2
size: -
J: TRBJ2-2
DNA: TGCGCCAGCAGCGGACTAGCAGCGAACACCGGGGAGCTGTTTTTT
CDR3: CASSGLAANTGELFF

V: TRBV29-1
D: TRBD2
size: many
J: TRBJ2-7
DNA: TGCAGCGTTTTTAGTAGGACTAGCGGGAGGGACGAGCAGTACTTC
CDR3: CSVFSRTSGRDEQYF

V: TRBV6-1
D: -
size: many
J: TRBJ1-5
DNA: TGTGCCAGCAGTGGGGGAGACAGTTGGAATCAGCCCCAGCATTTT
CDR3: CASSGGDSWNQPQHF

V: TRBV7-2
D: TRBD1
size: -
J: TRBJ2-7
DNA: TGTGCCAGCAGCGAGGGACAGGGGTCCGCGCAGTACTTC
CDR3: CASSEGQGSAQYF

V: TRBV7-8
D: -
size: -
J: TRBJ1-3
DNA: TGTGCCAGCAGCGGGAGCTCTGGAAACACCATATATTTT
CDR3: CASSGSSGNTIYF

V: TRBV7-2
D: TRBD2
size: -
J: TRBJ2-3
DNA: TGTGCCAGCAGCTCCTCCGGGGAGGGTTTAGATACGCAGTATTTT
CDR3: CASSSSGEGLDTQYF

V: TRBV20-1
D: TRBD2
size: -
J: TRBJ2-7
DNA: TGCAGTGCTAGATCCCTAGCGGGACCTTCCTACGAGCAGTACTTC
CDR3: CSARSLAGPSYEQYF

V: TRBV19
D: TRBD2
size: few
J: TRBJ2-1
DNA: TGTGCCAGTAGTGTCCGGACTAGCGGGAGGGATTACAATGAGCAGTTCTTC
CDR3: CASSVRTSGRDYNEQFF

V: TRBV4-2
D: -
size: -
J: TRBJ2-7
DNA: TGTGCCAGCAGCCAAGGTGCTAGCGAGTCCTACGAGCAGTACTTC
CDR3: CASSQGASESYEQYF

V: TRBV7-2
D: -
size: few
J: TRBJ2-1
DNA: TGTGCCAGCAGCTTATTCCCGACGGGGGCCACCTACAATGAGCAGTTCTTC
CDR3: CASSLFPTGATYNEQFF

V: TRBV6-1
D: -
size: many
J: TRBJ1-1
DNA: TGTGCCAGCAGAACGGTTGTGAACACTGAAGCTTTCTTT
CDR3: CASRTVVNTEAFF

V: TRBV7-6
D: TRBD2
size: -
J: TRBJ2-7
DNA: TGTGCCAGCAGCGTAGCCTCTAGCGGGAGAACTACCGAGCAGTACTTC
CDR3: CASSVASSGRTTEQYF

V: TRBV6-1
D: -
size: few
J: TRBJ2-7
DNA: TGTGCCAGCAGTGAAGTCAGTCGCGAGCAGTACTTC
CDR3: CASSEVSREQYF

V: TRBV7-9
D: -
size: few
J: TRBJ2-1
DNA: TGTGCCAGCAGCACAGGGTACAATGAGCAGTTCTTC
CDR3: CASSTGYNEQFF

V: TRBV6-5
D: -
size: few
J: TRBJ1-6
DNA: TGTGCCAGCAGTTACTCCGGGGACAATAATTCACCCCTCCACTTT
CDR3: CASSYSGDNNSPLHF

V: TRBV6-5
D: -
size: few
J: TRBJ1-2
DNA: TGTGCCAGCAGTTACTCTGGGGCAGGTGGTGGCTACACCTTC
CDR3: CASSYSGAGGGYTF

V: TRBV5-6
D: TRBD1
size: few
J: TRBJ1-6
DNA: TGTGCCAGCAGCTTAAAGGGGACAGTTAATAATTCACCCCTCCACTTT
CDR3: CASSLKGTVNNSPLHF

V: TRBV6-2/TRBV6-3
D: -
size: many
J: TRBJ1-2
DNA: TGTGCCAGCAGTTACCGGATTACGGCAGGGGAGTCCTATGGCTACACCTTC
CDR3: CASSYRITAGESYGYTF

V: TRBV19
D: TRBD2
size: many
J: TRBJ2-1
DNA: TGTGCCAGTAATACGGCTAGCGGGAGGATGAATGAGCAGTTCTTC
CDR3: CASNTASGRMNEQFF

V: TRBV4-2
D: TRBD1
size: many
J: TRBJ2-5
DNA: TGTGCCAGCAGCCATCCGGACAGGGGGCGGGAGACCCAGTACTTC
CDR3: CASSHPDRGRETQYF

V: TRBV20-1
D: TRBD2
size: -
J: TRBJ2-5
DNA: TGCAGTGCTAACTCGGGAGCGGGGGGTATTCAAGAGACCCAGTACTTC
CDR3: CSANSGAGGIQETQYF

V: TRBV5-1
D: TRBD2
size: few
J: TRBJ2-1
DNA: TGCGCCAGCAGCTTCTCTAGCGGGAGAGGTAATGAGCAGTTCTTC
CDR3: CASSFSSGRGNEQFF

V: TRBV5-1
D: -
size: few
J: TRBJ2-2
DNA: TGCGCCAGCAGCACACAACAGGGTGGAGACACCGGGGAGCTGTTTTTT
CDR3: CASSTQQGGDTGELFF

V: TRBV29-1
D: -
size: many
J: TRBJ1-1
DNA: TGCAGCGTTTGGAATGTAGGGGTTACTGAAGCTTTCTTT
CDR3: CSVWNVGVTEAFF

V: TRBV20-1
D: -
size: many
J: TRBJ1-3
DNA: TGCAGTGCCCGGAGTGGAAACACCATATATTTT
CDR3: CSARSGNTIYF

V: TRBV6-9
D: -
size: -
J: TRBJ2-4
DNA: TGTGCCAGCAGTCAGACGGGCGCGGCCGATATTCAGTACTTC
CDR3: CASSQTGAADIQYF

V: TRBV18
D: TRBD2
size: -
J: TRBJ2-5
DNA: TGTGCCAGCTCACCTGAAAGCGGGGGCCAAGAGACCCAGTACTTC
CDR3: CASSPESGGQETQYF

V: TRBV3-1
D: -
size: few
J: TRBJ2-7
DNA: TGTGCCAGCAGCAACAGGGACGCCTACGAGCAGTACTTC
CDR3: CASSNRDAYEQYF

V: TRBV6-5
D: -
size: few
J: TRBJ2-1
DNA: TGTGCCAGCAGTTACTCGATTGGAGGGGCGAGAGGCTCCTACAATGAGCAGTTCTTC
CDR3: CASSYSIGGARGSYNEQFF

V: TRBV27
D: -
size: many
J: TRBJ1-2
DNA: TGTGCCAGCAGTTTATCTAGGGGGACCTATGGCTACACCTTC
CDR3: CASSLSRGTYGYTF

V: TRBV29-1
D: -
size: -
J: TRBJ2-3
DNA: TGCAGCGTTGAGTGGTCACTGGGCGATACGCAGTATTTT
CDR3: CSVEWSLGDTQYF

V: TRBV29-1
D: TRBD1
size: few
J: TRBJ2-7
DNA: TGCAGCGTTGTACCTCGGGACAGCCACTACGAGCAGTACTTC
CDR3: CSVVPRDSHYEQYF

V: TRBV12-3/TRBV12-4
D: -
size: -
J: TRBJ2-4
DNA: TGTGCCAGCGGAATACACTTTAAAAACATTCAGTACTTC
CDR3: CASGIHFKNIQYF

V: TRBV4-3
D: -
size: few
J: TRBJ2-4
DNA: TGCGCCAGCAGCCAAGATAGGTCTAGCGCCGTGAACATTCAGTACTTC
CDR3: CASSQDRSSAVNIQYF

V: TRBV4-1
D: -
size: many
J: TRBJ1-1
DNA: TGCGCCAGCAGCCGAGGACAGTCCACTGAAGCTTTCTTT
CDR3: CASSRGQSTEAFF

V: TRBV5-1
D: TRBD2
size: -
J: TRBJ2-1
DNA: TGCGCCAGCAGCCAAGCGGGGGCCTCCTACAATGAGCAGTTCTTC
CDR3: CASSQAGASYNEQFF

V: TRBV20-1
D: -
size: few
J: TRBJ1-1
DNA: TGCAGTGCTAGAGATAGGCGGGGCGGTATCACTGAAGCTTTCTTT
CDR3: CSARDRRGGITEAFF

V: TRBV5-1
D: -
size: -
J: TRBJ2-2
DNA: TGCGCCAGCAGCTTGCTGGGGCGGGACACCGGGGAGCTGTTTTTT
CDR3: CASSLLGRDTGELFF

V: TRBV5-4
D: -
size: few
J: TRBJ2-7
DNA: TGTGCCAGCAGCCCGGACGGAAACTACGAGCAGTACTTC
CDR3: CASSPDGNYEQYF

V: TRBV20-1
D: TRBD1
size: many
J: TRBJ1-2
DNA: TGCAGTGCTAGAGATCGGGGGACAGTCTTCTACGGCTACACCTTC
CDR3: CSARDRGTVFYGYTF

V: TRBV4-2
D: -
size: many
J: TRBJ1-1
DNA: TGTGCCAGCAGCCAAGAAATACAGGGACTGGGGAACACTGAAGCTTTCTTT
CDR3: CASSQEIQGLGNTEAFF

V: TRBV7-2
D: TRBD1
size: many
J: TRBJ1-5
DNA: TGTGCCAGCAGCTACGGGACAGGGGCCCGGGATCAGCCCCAGCATTTT
CDR3: CASSYGTGARDQPQHF

V: TRBV2
D: -
size: -
J: TRBJ1-2
DNA: TGTGCCAGCAGGGAGGAGACGGATGGCTACACCTTC
CDR3: CASREETDGYTF

V: TRBV27
D: -
size: -
J: TRBJ2-3
DNA: TGTGCCAGCAGTTTACGGTGGGCTAGGGGCCCAGATACGCAGTATTTT
CDR3: CASSLRWARGPDTQYF

V: TRBV12-5
D: -
size: few
J: TRBJ2-7
DNA: TGTGCTAGTGGTTTAGGGGACTACGAGCAGTACTTC
CDR3: CASGLGDYEQYF

V: TRBV5-1
D: -
size: few
J: TRBJ2-7
DNA: TGCGCCAGCAGCTTGGTAGGGTCTCAGGGGGAGCAGTACTTC
CDR3: CASSLVGSQGEQYF

V: TRBV9
D: TRBD2
size: -
J: TRBJ2-1
DNA: TGTGCCAGCAGTGGGGGGGGGACTCAGTACAATGAGCAGTTCTTC
CDR3: CASSGGGTQYNEQFF

V: TRBV7-9
D: TRBD1
size: few
J: TRBJ1-1
DNA: TGTGCCAGCAGTTCGAGGGGTGTCAGGGGGGAGAGAACTGAAGCTTTCTTT
CDR3: CASSSRGVRGERTEAFF

V: TRBV6-2/TRBV6-3
D: TRBD2
size: many
J: TRBJ2-3
DNA: TGTGCCAGCAGTCGCGGACTAGCGGACACAGATACGCAGTATTTT
CDR3: CASSRGLADTDTQYF